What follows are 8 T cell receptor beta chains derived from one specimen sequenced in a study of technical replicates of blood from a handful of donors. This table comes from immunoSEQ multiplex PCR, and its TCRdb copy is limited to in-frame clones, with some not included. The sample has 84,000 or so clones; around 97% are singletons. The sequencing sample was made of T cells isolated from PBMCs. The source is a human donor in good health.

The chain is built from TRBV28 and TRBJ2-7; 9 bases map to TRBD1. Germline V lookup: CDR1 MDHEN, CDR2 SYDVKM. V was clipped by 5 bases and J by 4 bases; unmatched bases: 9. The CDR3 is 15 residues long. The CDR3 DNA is TGTGCCAGCAGTGCGGGACAGGGTTATCTGTACGAGCAGTACTTC. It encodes CASSAGQGYLYEQYF.

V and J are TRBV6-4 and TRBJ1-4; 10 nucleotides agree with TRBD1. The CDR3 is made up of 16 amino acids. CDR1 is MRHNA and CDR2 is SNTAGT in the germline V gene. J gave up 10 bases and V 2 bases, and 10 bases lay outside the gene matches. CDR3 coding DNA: TGTGCCAGCAGTGACACATACCGGGACAGGGGCGGAAAACTGTTTTTT. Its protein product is CASSDTYRDRGGKLFF.

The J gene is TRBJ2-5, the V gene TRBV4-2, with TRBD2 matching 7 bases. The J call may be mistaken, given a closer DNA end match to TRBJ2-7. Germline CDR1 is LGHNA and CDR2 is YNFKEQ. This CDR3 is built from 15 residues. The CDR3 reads CASSHTGTNSYEQYF. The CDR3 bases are TGTGCCAGCAGCCATACCGGGACTAACTCCTACGAGCAGTACTTC.

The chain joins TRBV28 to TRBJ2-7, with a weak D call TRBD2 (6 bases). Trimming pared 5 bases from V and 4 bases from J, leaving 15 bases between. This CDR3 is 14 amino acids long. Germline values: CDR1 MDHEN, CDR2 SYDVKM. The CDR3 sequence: CASSRDSSGYEQYF. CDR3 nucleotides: TGTGCCAGCAGTAGGGACTCCTCAGGTTACGAGCAGTACTTC.

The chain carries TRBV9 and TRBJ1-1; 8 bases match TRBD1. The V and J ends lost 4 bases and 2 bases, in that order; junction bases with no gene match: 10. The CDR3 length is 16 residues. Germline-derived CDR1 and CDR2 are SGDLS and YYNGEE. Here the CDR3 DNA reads TGTGCCAGCAGCTCTCAACGGACAGGGTCTAACACTGAAGCTTTCTTT. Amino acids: CASSSQRTGSNTEAFF.

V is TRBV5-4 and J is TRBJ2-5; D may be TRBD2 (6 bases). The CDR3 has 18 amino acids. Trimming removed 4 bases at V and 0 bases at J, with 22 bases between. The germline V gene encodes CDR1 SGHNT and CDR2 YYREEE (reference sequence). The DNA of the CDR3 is TGTGCCAGCAGCGATTTGGGGCGACTAGAACTCGACCAAGAGACCCAGTACTTC. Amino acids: CASSDLGRLELDQETQYF. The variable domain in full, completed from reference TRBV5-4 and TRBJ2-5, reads ETGVTQSPTHLIKTRGQQVTLRCSSQSGHNTVSWYQQALGQGPQFIFQYYREEENGRGNFPPRFSGLQFPNYSSELNVNALELDDSALYLCASSDLGRLELDQETQYFGPGTRLLVL.

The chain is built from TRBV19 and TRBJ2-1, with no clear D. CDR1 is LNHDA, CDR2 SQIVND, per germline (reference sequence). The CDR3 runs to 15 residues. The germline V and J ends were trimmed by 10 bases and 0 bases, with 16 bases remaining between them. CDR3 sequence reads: CATRPSASSYNEQFF. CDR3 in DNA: TGTGCCACACGACCCAGCGCGAGCTCCTACAATGAGCAGTTCTTC.

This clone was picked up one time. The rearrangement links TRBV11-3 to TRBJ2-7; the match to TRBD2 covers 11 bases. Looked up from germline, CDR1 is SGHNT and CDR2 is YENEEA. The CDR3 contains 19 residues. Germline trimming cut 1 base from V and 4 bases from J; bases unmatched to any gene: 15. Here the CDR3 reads CASSLGALTSGKGTYEQYF. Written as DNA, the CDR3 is TGTGCCAGCAGCTTAGGTGCGTTGACTAGCGGGAAGGGAACTTACGAGCAGTACTTC.